This T cell receptor (beta chain) is from a study of T cell responses to AZD1222 COVID-19 vaccine (dated by TCRdb to the early 2020s). General notes on the study: Because spike-specific TCR depth and breadth did not differ between the two schedules, AZD1222 recipients who got a second dose at roughly 4 weeks were pooled with those who got a second dose at roughly 12 weeks. Trial participants were enrolled into age subgroups of 18-55, 56-69 and 70-plus years, which contained about 150, 28 and 57 TCR-sequenced participants, respectively. A total of 230 to 250 trial participants underwent TCR sequencing, of whom 207 received two doses of AZD1222 and some 25 received two doses of the MenACWY control vaccine. Broad study findings and their caveats: Vaccine-associated CD4 TCRs spanned the whole spike protein, with dominant responses in regions 160-218 and 743-854. Nearly half of unique spike-specific TCRs reportedly recognized epitopes outside regions mutated in the B.1.351 and B.1.1.7 variants. Conclusions about previously exposed vaccinees are limited because only five to seven AZD1222 recipients were SARS-CoV-2 seropositive at baseline. No day 14 peak-response samples were available, so repertoires were characterized only after the peak T cell response. A significant rise in spike-specific TCR breadth and depth was observed after two AZD1222 doses relative to day 0 and relative to MenACWY recipients. The 56-69-year group was small, and its depth increase did not reach significance, likely because of low power. Participants were mostly white British, with more females than males. The authors suggested clonal diversity may have been underestimated.

The CDR3 regions of human TCRbeta chains were analyzed by immunosequencing. The study's processing was this. Repertoire TCRs were matched against a reference library of SARS-CoV-2-specific TCRs generated with the MIRA antigen-specificity platform. Breadth meant the fraction of unique TCRs that were SARS-CoV-2-associated, whereas depth meant the fraction of total T cells that were SARS-CoV-2-associated. Using the MIRA data, each spike-specific TCR was assigned both to the spike region to which the TCR was reactive and to a CD4 or CD8 class. Log10-transformed breadth and depth values were compared by one-way ANOVA with Sidak's multiple comparisons tests. The immuneACCESS repertoire file appears here via TCRdb, limited to in-frame rearrangements. These files lack a portion of the clones; in checked studies, under half of the deficit traces to unresolved V genes, and the cause of the others is not known. The DNA gave D and trimming, while V, J and clone size come from that table. In this sample the table shows about 79,000 clones, about 84% of which occur a single time. Jointly, the top ten make up approximately 22% of the sample.

With respect to this clone: Its specific antigen is unknown. Nothing much larger sits one base from this clone, and base qualities are not available.

The trim is 7 bases for V and 3 bases for J, with a gap of 19 bases between the germline ends. The CDR3 runs 15 amino acids, cysteine and phenylalanine included. Kept here is only the CDR3 DNA, which spans 45 bases and is read in frame from base 1. CDR1 and CDR2 (LNHDA, SQIVND) derive from the germline V gene (reference sequence). The time point label corresponds to: baseline before first vaccination. Vaccinee samples were obtained from the UK trials COV001 and COV002, which included a single-blind randomized controlled phase 2/3 trial of AZD1222 (ChAdOx1 nCoV-19) in healthy adults. For TCRbeta chain sequencing, PBMC samples were collected from trial participants at day 0 and at day 28 after the second dose.

Sequenced here: peripheral blood, sampled on day 0 of AZD1222 vaccination. The chain was built from TRBV19 and TRBJ2-7, with a weak D call of TRBD1 (7 bases match). This receptor was taken from an adult in good health. The DNA reads TGTGCCAGTAAACGAATGGCAGGGGGGCTCTACGAGCAGTACTTC. This yields the protein CASKRMAGGLYEQYF.